This T cell receptor (beta chain) originates from a study of blood T cell repertoires in COVID-19 (TCRdb year 2020). Regarding the research as a whole: Samples covering the acute and convalescent phases of COVID-19 were provided by collaborators in the United States, Italy and Spain. The samples were drawn from two sources: the first 160 participants of the ongoing ImmuneRACE study, and 950 to 1,500 subjects contributed by 6 global collaborators. The sample metadata nearly always contained a de-identified subject ID, COVID-19 status, age in years and sex. Where available, HLA class I and class II types were obtained from metadata supplied by the sample provider rather than from assay-based typing. Deeply sampled blood TCRbeta repertoires from subjects exposed to, actively infected with, or recovered from COVID-19 were included in the dataset. The repertoires were released in a freely available public database intended as a resource for research on the immune response to SARS-CoV-2. The prospective study material was composed of cDNA or gDNA derived from T cells, B-cell-depleted T cells, or PBMCs. The full study reports these points: The amount of clinical and demographic metadata varied by source and participant and was provided uncurated.

The collaborating institutions used their own protocols to collect whole blood in K2EDTA tubes. For TCRbeta analysis, collaborator samples were shipped as frozen whole blood, as isolated PBMCs, or as DNA extracted from either sample type. Details on this clone: This receptor's antigen is unknown. Base-call qualities are not available, and no considerably larger clone is one nucleotide away.

TCRbeta CDR3 regions were amplified from genomic DNA using the immunoSEQ Assay, a bias-controlled multiplex PCR. The original pipeline was this. The number of nucleated cells in each sample was estimated from the amplification of reference gene primers within the assay. To quantify the absolute abundance of each unique TCRbeta CDR3 rearrangement, sequence reads were collapsed and filtered. Productive Simpson clonality was computed per sample as the square root of Simpson's diversity index over productive rearrangements. Imported from immuneACCESS, the table was reduced by TCRdb to in-frame sequences with V and J called. These copies leave out some clones; in studies compared against another copy, an unresolved V gene accounts for under half, and the cause of the remainder is not known. V and J calls and clone size are as listed in that table; D and trimming were resolved from the DNA. Within this sample are more than 200,000 clones, with roughly 80% of them counted one time only. 6% to 9.5% of the sample is taken by the ten largest.

The sample comprised peripheral blood. The receptor's source is a woman aged 80 or older with acute or convalescent COVID-19.

The CDR3: CASSRDRGQEETQYF. The nucleotide sequence is TGCGCCAGCAGCCGGGACAGGGGGCAAGAAGAGACCCAGTACTTC. This receptor chain uses TRBV5-1 and TRBJ2-5, and TRBD1 matches 12 of the central bases. Germline trimming amounts to 4 bases on V and 3 bases on J, with 4 as the count of junction bases outside the gene matches. CDR1 and CDR2, per the germline V gene, are SGHRS and YFSETQ. Measured from the cysteine to the phenylalanine, the CDR3 is 15 residues long. Kept here is only the CDR3 DNA, which spans 45 bases and is read in frame from base 1. With the portions outside the CDR3 filled from the reference TRBV5-1 and TRBJ2-5 genes, the complete variable region becomes KAGVTQTPRYLIKTRGQQVTLSCSPISGHRSVSWYQQTPGQGLQFLFEYFSETQRNKGNFPGRFSGRQFSNSRSEMNVSTLELGDSALYLCASSRDRGQEETQYFGPGTRLLVL.